This T cell receptor (beta chain) was observed in a study of blood T cells in healthy people across ages. Regarding the study as a whole: The percentage of naive T cells correlated strongly with TCR beta diversity.

Then a second PCR, running roughly 7 to 12 cycles, was carried out with a sample-barcoded 5' primer and a J-beta primer mix. MiXCR was run by TCRdb on the 5' RACE reads, yielding one entry per CDR3 protein. In the table there are 700,000 to 1,000,000 distinct CDR3 sequences, around 45% of which are singletons. This clonotype occurred a few times. Its antigen is currently unknown. The study recruited healthy Caucasian donors from Russia who were aged roughly 6 to 95. CDR1 is LGHNA, CDR2 YSLEER, per germline. V was clipped by 0 bases and J by 3 bases, with 17 bases between them. This CDR3 has 17 amino acids.

This TCR came from a man in his sixties in good health. The gene calls are TRBV4-3 and TRBJ2-5, with a weak D call TRBD2 (5 bases). The sample taken for sequencing was blood. The CDR3 bases are TGCGCCAGCAGCCAAGATGAGTCCGGTCTCGGGGAAGAGACCCAGTACTTC. It is translated as CASSQDESGLGEETQYF.